Sequencing of this T cell receptor (beta chain) was carried out in a study of cytomegalovirus exposure and HLA in healthy donors. The study, taken as a whole, reports: Evidence from a later analysis indicated that most CMV-associated TCR beta chains looked HLA-restricted.

This CDR3 spans 15 amino acids. Germline V gene sequence: CDR1 SGHTA, CDR2 FQGNSA. V was cut by 6 bases and J by 3 bases, with 14 bases left in between. This clone has more than one count but fewer than ten. What it binds is unknown. Primers included in the PCR were 60 Vbeta and 13 Jbeta primers. Libraries were prepared by immunoSEQ multiplex PCR; TCRdb keeps only in-frame clonotypes and omits some of them. The sample yields 150,000 to 200,000 clones, approximately 80% seen once. The origin of this receptor is a woman aged 40 to 50 in good health and CMV-seronegative. Specimen: PBMCs. The chain links TRBV7-2 to TRBJ1-4, with TRBD1 as a possible D gene (6 bases). The CDR3: CASRSDRSANEKLFF. The CDR3 coding sequence is TGTGCCAGCAGGTCTGACAGGTCGGCTAATGAAAAACTGTTTTTT.